Presented here are 17 T cell receptor beta chains from one specimen sequenced in a study of T cell responses to AZD1222 COVID-19 vaccine. Generated by immunoSEQ multiplex PCR, the TCRdb table keeps only in-frame clones and is missing some. The sample has approximately 200,000 clones, around 93% seen once. Material: peripheral blood, obtained 28 days after the second AZD1222 dose. The receptors shown here come from an adult who received the AZD1222 COVID-19 vaccine.

This clone was seen a single time. This chain links TRBV5-6 with TRBJ2-2, with 7 bases identical to TRBD2. CDR1 is SGHDT and CDR2 is YYEEEE in the germline V gene. J lost 6 bases, V lost 4 bases, and 12 bases had no gene match. This CDR3 comprises 16 residues. CDR3 protein: CASSQEGGGGAGELFF. The DNA of the CDR3 is TGTGCCAGCAGCCAAGAAGGCGGGGGAGGGGCCGGGGAGCTGTTTTTT.

The chain recombines TRBV27 with TRBJ1-5; no clear D. The ends were cut back, 10 bases at V and 0 bases at J, with 7 bases in the middle. This CDR3 contains 12 residues. The germline V gene has CDR1 MNHEY and CDR2 SMNVEV (reference sequence). In DNA form, the CDR3 reads TGTGCCACCTCGGATAGCAATCAGCCCCAGCATTTT. Residues: CATSDSNQPQHF.

The chain is built from TRBV19 and TRBJ1-2, with D unresolved. The CDR3 is made up of 13 amino acids. V lost 1 base to trimming and J lost 7 bases, with 10 bases between them. The germline CDR1 and CDR2 sequences are LNHDA and SQIVND (reference sequence). As DNA, the CDR3 is TGTGCCAGTAGTATAGCTACGATTGGTGGCTACACCTTC. Amino acid sequence: CASSIATIGGYTF.

The genes are TRBV9 and TRBJ1-1; 7 positions match TRBD1. CDR3 length: 15 residues. Germline V gene lookup returns CDR1 SGDLS and CDR2 YYNGEE. With 4 bases clipped from V and 2 bases from J, the junction kept 8 bases outside the gene matches. CDR3 loop: CASSTTGTVNTEAFF. CDR3 DNA sequence: TGTGCCAGCAGCACTACCGGGACAGTCAACACTGAAGCTTTCTTT.

J is TRBJ1-1 and V is TRBV2; a weak D match, TRBD1 (5 bases). Trimming shortened V by 3 bases and J by 5 bases, and 10 bases separated the two germline ends. From germline, CDR1 is SNHLY and CDR2 FYNNEI. CDR3 length: 13 amino acids. This chain's CDR3 is CASSEAGSTEAFF. In DNA, the CDR3 is TGTGCCAGCAGTGAGGCAGGGAGTACTGAAGCTTTCTTT. Filled out from reference TRBV2 and TRBJ1-1, the complete variable domain reads EPEVTQTPSHQVTQMGQEVILRCVPISNHLYFYWYRQILGQKVEFLVSFYNNEISEKSEIFDDQFSVERPDGSNFTLKIRSTKLEDSAMYFCASSEAGSTEAFFGQGTRLTVV.

J is TRBJ1-5 and V is TRBV14; no firm D call. Germline V CDR1 and CDR2: SGHDN, FVKESK. This CDR3 is built from 13 residues. With 7 bases removed from V and 3 bases from J, the gap between germline ends came to 10 bases. Here the CDR3 reads CASNRQVNQPQHF. The CDR3, as DNA: TGTGCCAGCAACCGGCAGGTCAATCAGCCCCAGCATTTT.

The genes are TRBV10-3 and TRBJ1-1; D uncertain. The length of the CDR3 is 15 residues. CDR1 and CDR2 (germline): ENHRY, SYGVKD. Trimming removed 11 bases at V and 3 bases at J, with 22 bases between. CDR3 region: CAVGVWKAEDTEAFF. CDR3 DNA: TGTGCCGTCGGAGTGTGGAAGGCTGAAGACACTGAAGCTTTCTTT.

This chain joins TRBV7-2 and TRBJ2-1; TRBD1 is a possible D gene (6 bases). CDR3 length equals 14 residues. In germline, CDR1 is SGHTA, CDR2 FQGNSA. V was trimmed by 5 bases and J by 7 bases, leaving 15 bases between them. The CDR3 nucleotides read TGTGCCAGCAGCCAGAGGGGGTACGGGAATGAGCAGTTCTTC. Protein product: CASSQRGYGNEQFF.

The chain employs TRBV11-1 and TRBJ1-1, with a weak D call TRBD1 (6 bases). Trimming shortened V by 6 bases and J by 5 bases, and 13 bases separated the two germline ends. Germline CDR1 and CDR2: SGHAT and FQDESV (reference sequence). This CDR3 is built from 13 residues. CDR3 DNA: TGTGCCAGCAGTGTACAGGGCGGTACTGAAGCTTTCTTT. Its translation is CASSVQGGTEAFF.

This sequence joins TRBV9 and TRBJ2-3, with 7 bases fitting TRBD1. The V gene's germline CDR1 is SGDLS and CDR2 YYNGEE. V was pared by 1 base and J by 0 bases, with 5 bases of the junction left unmatched. CDR3 length equals 16 residues. CDR3 sequence: CASSVSPGQSTDTQYF. The CDR3 DNA reads TGTGCCAGCAGCGTATCCCCGGGACAGAGCACAGATACGCAGTATTTT.

The chain is built from TRBV4-3 and TRBJ2-7; the match to TRBD1 covers 8 bases. This CDR3 spans 13 amino acids. After removal of 5 bases from V and 5 bases from J, the junction contained 5 bases not matched to a gene. Germline V gene data show CDR1 as LGHNA and CDR2 as YSLEER. DNA of the CDR3: TGCGCCAGCAGCGGAGGACAGGGAAACGAGCAGTACTTC. Residues: CASSGGQGNEQYF.

The chain links TRBV27 to TRBJ2-7, with D tentatively TRBD1 (7 bases). V was shortened by 5 bases and J by 3 bases, with 11 bases between the two germline ends. Looked up from germline, CDR1 is MNHEY and CDR2 is SMNVEV (reference sequence). The CDR3 contains 13 residues. The DNA of the CDR3 is TGTGCCAGCAGTAGGGGGGACAGCTACGAGCAGTACTTC. This gives the protein CASSRGDSYEQYF.

The chain links TRBV6-5 to TRBJ1-5, with D possibly matching TRBD1 (6 bases). V gave up 0 bases and J gave up 9 bases, with 15 bases separating them. Germline-derived CDR1 and CDR2 are MNHEY and SVGAGI. This CDR3 spans 15 amino acids. Here the CDR3 DNA reads TGTGCCAGCAGTTACTCGAGCGCAGGGGCAGGGCCCCAGCATTTT. Its translation is CASSYSSAGAGPQHF.

CDR3 protein: CASSLGQGGVNEKLFF. In nucleotides, the CDR3 is TGTGCCAGCAGCCTCGGACAGGGTGGGGTTAATGAAAAACTGTTTTTT. The chain links TRBV4-2 to TRBJ1-4; 8 nucleotides line up with TRBD1. V dropped 4 bases and J dropped 4; count of bases not matched to a gene: 8. The CDR3 covers 16 residues. Germline V gene lookup returns CDR1 LGHNA and CDR2 YNFKEQ.

J is TRBJ1-5 and V is TRBV6-1; D possibly corresponds to TRBD1 (6 bases). From germline, CDR1 is MNHNS and CDR2 SASEGT. Deletions cut 4 bases from V and 1 base from J, with 14 bases between. The CDR3 is 16 residues long. CDR3 amino acids: CASSALGQFSNQPQHF. The CDR3, as DNA: TGTGCCAGCAGTGCCCTCGGACAGTTCAGCAATCAGCCCCAGCATTTT.

CDR3 loop: CASSSVNNEQFF. The CDR3 coding sequence is TGTGCCAGCAGCTCGGTCAACAATGAGCAGTTCTTC. The rearrangement links TRBV11-3 to TRBJ2-1; D is unclear. CDR1 and CDR2 (germline): SGHNT, YENEEA. The CDR3 runs to 12 residues. Trimming pared 4 bases from V and 5 bases from J, leaving 6 bases between. The variable domain in full, completed from reference TRBV11-3 and TRBJ2-1, reads EAGVVQSPRYKIIEKKQPVAFWCNPISGHNTLYWYLQNLGQGPELLIRYENEEAVDDSQLPKDRFSAERLKGVDSTLKIQPAELGDSAVYLCASSSVNNEQFFGPGTRLTVL.

This sequence joins TRBV18 and TRBJ2-3; 11 nucleotides match TRBD2. Trimming cost V 3 bases and J 3 bases; bases outside gene matches: 11. The germline gives CDR1 KGHSH, CDR2 LQKENI. CDR3 length: 18 amino acids. CDR3 nucleotides: TGTGCCAGCTCACCTTCGAGGGCTAGCGGGGGGCCAACAGATACGCAGTATTTT. This encodes CASSPSRASGGPTDTQYF.